The 8 T cell receptor beta chains below all came from one sample that was sequenced in a study of PD-1 blockade in classical Hodgkin lymphoma. The protocol was immunoSEQ multiplex PCR, while the TCRdb copy is restricted to in-frame clones and leaves out a portion. The sample includes nearly 25,000 clones, 81% of them seen just once. Every patient was affected by relapse after autologous stem cell transplantation, while exposure to brentuximab vedotin was not uniform. This sample comprised peripheral blood mononuclear cells (PBMCs), obtained before the second cycle of nivolumab. These TCRs come from a human donor with classical Hodgkin lymphoma.

V usage is TRBV20-1 and J usage is TRBJ2-7; D not certain. Germline V gene sequence: CDR1 DFQATT, CDR2 SNEGSKA (reference sequence). This CDR3 has 11 amino acids. Trimming stripped 2 bases from V and 2 bases from J, with 4 bases between. DNA for the CDR3: TGCAGTGCTAGAAGTGCCTACGAGCAGTACTTC. Protein sequence: CSARSAYEQYF.

The chain is built from TRBV2 and TRBJ2-5; D is undetermined. In germline, CDR1 is SNHLY, CDR2 FYNNEI. V was cut by 6 bases and J by 5 bases, with 10 bases left in between. There are 12 residues in the CDR3. CDR3 nucleotide sequence: TGTGCCAGCAGGAAAAGGGTTGAGACCCAGTACTTC. Its protein product is CASRKRVETQYF.

This chain connects TRBV21-1 to TRBJ2-3; the table calls TRBD1, which could not be checked here. TRBV21-1 is a pseudogene segment. The CDR3 runs 13 residues. The CDR3 loop is CASSPKFTDTQYF. As DNA, the CDR3 is TGTGCCAGCAGCCCCAAATTCACAGATACGCAGTATTTT.

The chain employs TRBV10-3 and TRBJ2-3; 11 bases fit TRBD1. CDR1 is ENHRY and CDR2 is SYGVKD in the germline V gene. Trimming removed 7 bases from V and 0 bases from J; junction bases left unmatched: 15. The CDR3 extends over 19 amino acids. In nucleotides, the CDR3 is TGTGCCATCAACGGACCCTTCGGACAGGGGGCCAACAGCACAGATACGCAGTATTTT. Its protein product is CAINGPFGQGANSTDTQYF.

J is TRBJ2-7 and V is TRBV6-5, with TRBD1 matching over 7 bases. V shed 5 bases and J 1 base; nucleotides not matched to a gene: 5. The CDR3 covers 14 residues. Germline lookup yields CDR1 MNHEY and CDR2 SVGAGI. CDR3 sequence: CASSRDRGSYEQYF. CDR3 nucleotide sequence: TGTGCCAGCAGTCGGGACAGAGGGTCCTACGAGCAGTACTTC.

The CDR3 is CASSRNRGDTGELFF. The DNA of the CDR3 is TGTGCCAGCTCACGCAACAGGGGGGACACCGGGGAGCTGTTTTTT. This chain joins TRBV18 and TRBJ2-2, with TRBD1 matching 8 bases. Germline CDR1 reads KGHSH; CDR2 reads LQKENI. The CDR3 runs 15 residues. V shed 4 bases and J 3 bases; nucleotides not matched to a gene: 4. Together with reference TRBV18 and TRBJ2-2, the CDR3 gives the full variable domain: NAGVMQNPRHLVRRRGQEARLRCSPMKGHSHVYWYRQLPEEGLKFMVYLQKENIIDESGMPKERFSAEFPKEGPSILRIQQVVRGDSAAYFCASSRNRGDTGELFFGEGSRLTVL.

The chain recombines TRBV14 with TRBJ2-1; 11 positions match TRBD2. The germline V gene encodes CDR1 SGHDN and CDR2 FVKESK. CDR3 size: 17 residues. With 3 bases clipped from V and 7 bases from J, the junction kept 11 bases outside the gene matches. CDR3 sequence reads: CASSHQATSGGLNEQFF. The CDR3 region has the DNA TGTGCCAGCAGCCACCAGGCCACTAGCGGGGGATTAAATGAGCAGTTCTTC.

The count of this clone is one. V and J are TRBV27 and TRBJ1-2; weak D call: TRBD1 (5 bases). Trimming removed 10 bases at V and 2 bases at J, with 17 bases between. The germline CDR1 and CDR2 sequences are MNHEY and SMNVEV (reference sequence). The CDR3 contains 14 residues. CDR3: CATKGPPLNYGYTF. DNA of the CDR3: TGTGCCACCAAGGGGCCCCCGCTAAACTATGGCTACACCTTC.